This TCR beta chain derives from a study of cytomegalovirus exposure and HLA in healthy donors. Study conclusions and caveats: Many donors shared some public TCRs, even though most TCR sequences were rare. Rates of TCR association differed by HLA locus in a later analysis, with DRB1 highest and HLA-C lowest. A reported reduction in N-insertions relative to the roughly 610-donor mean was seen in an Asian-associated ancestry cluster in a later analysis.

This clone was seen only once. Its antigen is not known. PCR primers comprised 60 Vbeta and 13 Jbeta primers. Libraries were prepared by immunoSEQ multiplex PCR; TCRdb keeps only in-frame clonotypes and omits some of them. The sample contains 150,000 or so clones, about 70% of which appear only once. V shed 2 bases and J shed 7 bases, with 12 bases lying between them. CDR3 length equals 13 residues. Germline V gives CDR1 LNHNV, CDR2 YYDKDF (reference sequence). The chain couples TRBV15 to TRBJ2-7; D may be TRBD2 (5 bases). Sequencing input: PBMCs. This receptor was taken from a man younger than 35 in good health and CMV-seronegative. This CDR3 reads CATSRLTRGEQYF. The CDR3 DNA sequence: TGTGCCACCAGCAGATTAACCCGAGGGGAGCAGTACTTC.